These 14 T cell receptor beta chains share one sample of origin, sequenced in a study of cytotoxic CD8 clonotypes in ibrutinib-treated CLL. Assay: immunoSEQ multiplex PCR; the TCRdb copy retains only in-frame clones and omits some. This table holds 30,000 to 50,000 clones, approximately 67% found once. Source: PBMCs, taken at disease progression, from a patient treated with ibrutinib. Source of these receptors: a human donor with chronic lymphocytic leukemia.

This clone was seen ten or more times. In nucleotides, the CDR3 is TGTGCCAGCAGCCGTGGTTCTGGACAGGTTACCTACGAGCAGTACTTC. Translating gives CASSRGSGQVTYEQYF. The rearrangement uses TRBV7-9 and TRBJ2-7; 7 bases align to TRBD1. The CDR3 has 16 amino acids. Trimming at V came to 5 bases and at J to 2 bases, leaving 12 bases not matched to a gene. Germline CDR1 SEHNR, CDR2 FQNEAQ (reference sequence).

CDR3 nucleotides: TGTGCCAGCAGCCAAGATCCCGCGGGAGTTTACGAGCAGTACTTC. Translated: CASSQDPAGVYEQYF. The V gene is TRBV4-2, the J gene TRBJ2-7; 7 positions match TRBD2. The CDR3 has 15 residues. Germline V gene lookup returns CDR1 LGHNA and CDR2 YNFKEQ. J lost 4 bases, V lost 0 bases, and 6 bases had no gene match.

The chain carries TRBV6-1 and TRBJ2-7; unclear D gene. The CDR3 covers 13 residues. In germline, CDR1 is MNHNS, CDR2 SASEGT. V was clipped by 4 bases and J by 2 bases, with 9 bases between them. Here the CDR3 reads CASSVDGTYEQYF. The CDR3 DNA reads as TGTGCCAGCAGTGTGGACGGCACCTACGAGCAGTACTTC.

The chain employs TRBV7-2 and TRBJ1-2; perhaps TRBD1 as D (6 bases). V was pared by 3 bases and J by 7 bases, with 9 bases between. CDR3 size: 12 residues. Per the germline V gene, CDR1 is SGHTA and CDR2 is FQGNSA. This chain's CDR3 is CASSLGGPGYTF. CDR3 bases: TGTGCCAGCAGCTTGGGGGGGCCTGGCTACACCTTC.

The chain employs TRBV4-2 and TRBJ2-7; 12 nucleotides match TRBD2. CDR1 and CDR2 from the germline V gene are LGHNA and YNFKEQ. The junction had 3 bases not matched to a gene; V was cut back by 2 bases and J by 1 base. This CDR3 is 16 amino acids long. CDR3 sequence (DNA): TGTGCCAGCAGCCAATCCGGGACTAGCGGGTCCTACGAGCAGTACTTC. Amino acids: CASSQSGTSGSYEQYF.

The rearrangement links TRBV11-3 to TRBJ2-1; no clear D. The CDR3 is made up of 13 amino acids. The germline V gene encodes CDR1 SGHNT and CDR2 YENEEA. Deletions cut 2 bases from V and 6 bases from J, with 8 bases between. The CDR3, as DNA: TGTGCCAGCAGCTTACCCGGCGGCAATGAGCAGTTCTTC. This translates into CASSLPGGNEQFF.

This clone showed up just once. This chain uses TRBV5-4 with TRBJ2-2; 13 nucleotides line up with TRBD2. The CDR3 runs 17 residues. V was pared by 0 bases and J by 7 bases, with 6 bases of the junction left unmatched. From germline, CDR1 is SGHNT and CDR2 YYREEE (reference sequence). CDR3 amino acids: CASSLGTSGSLSGELFF. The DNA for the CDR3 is TGTGCCAGCAGCTTGGGGACTAGCGGGAGTCTGAGCGGGGAGCTGTTTTTT.

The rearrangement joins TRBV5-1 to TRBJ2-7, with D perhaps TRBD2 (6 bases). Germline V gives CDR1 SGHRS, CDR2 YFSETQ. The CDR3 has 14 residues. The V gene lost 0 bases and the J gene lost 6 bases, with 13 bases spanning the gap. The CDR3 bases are TGCGCCAGCAGCTTGGAGGCAGGGCGGGGCGAGCAGTACTTC. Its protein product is CASSLEAGRGEQYF.

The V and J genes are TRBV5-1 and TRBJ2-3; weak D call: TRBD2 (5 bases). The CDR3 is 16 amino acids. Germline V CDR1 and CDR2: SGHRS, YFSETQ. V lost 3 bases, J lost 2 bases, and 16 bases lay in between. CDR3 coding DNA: TGCGCCAGCAGCTCCTCGACCCGGACTTCCACAGATACGCAGTATTTT. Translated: CASSSSTRTSTDTQYF.

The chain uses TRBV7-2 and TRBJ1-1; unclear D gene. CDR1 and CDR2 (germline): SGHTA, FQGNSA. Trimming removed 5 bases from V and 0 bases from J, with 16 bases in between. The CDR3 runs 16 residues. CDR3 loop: CASSPGFGILNTEAFF. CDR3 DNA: TGTGCCAGCAGCCCAGGCTTCGGGATTTTGAACACTGAAGCTTTCTTT.

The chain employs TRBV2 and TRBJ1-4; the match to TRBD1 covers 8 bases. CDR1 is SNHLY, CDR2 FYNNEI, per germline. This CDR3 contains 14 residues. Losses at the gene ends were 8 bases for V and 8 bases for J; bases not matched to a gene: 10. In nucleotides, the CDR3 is TGTGCCAGCCTCTTAGGACAGGGCATCGAAAAACTGTTTTTT. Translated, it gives CASLLGQGIEKLFF. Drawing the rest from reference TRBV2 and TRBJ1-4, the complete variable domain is EPEVTQTPSHQVTQMGQEVILRCVPISNHLYFYWYRQILGQKVEFLVSFYNNEISEKSEIFDDQFSVERPDGSNFTLKIRSTKLEDSAMYFCASLLGQGIEKLFFGSGTQLSVL.

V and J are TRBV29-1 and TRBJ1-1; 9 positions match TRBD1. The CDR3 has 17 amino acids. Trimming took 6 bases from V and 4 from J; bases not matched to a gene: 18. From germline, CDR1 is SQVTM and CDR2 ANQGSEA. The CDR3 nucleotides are TGCAGCGTCCCGACATCGCCCGGGACAGGGAGTGGCACTGAAGCTTTCTTT. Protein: CSVPTSPGTGSGTEAFF.

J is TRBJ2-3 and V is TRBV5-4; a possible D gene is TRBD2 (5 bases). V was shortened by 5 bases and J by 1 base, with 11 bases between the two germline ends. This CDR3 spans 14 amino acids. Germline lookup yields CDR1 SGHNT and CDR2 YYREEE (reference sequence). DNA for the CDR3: TGTGCCAGCAGAGAGGTGAGGGGCACAGATACGCAGTATTTT. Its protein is CASREVRGTDTQYF.

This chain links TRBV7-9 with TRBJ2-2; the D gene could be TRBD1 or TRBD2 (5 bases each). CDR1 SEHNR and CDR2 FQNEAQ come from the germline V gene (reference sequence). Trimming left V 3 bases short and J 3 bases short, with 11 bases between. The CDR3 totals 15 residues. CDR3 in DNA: TGTGCCAGCAGCTTCCCCGGGGCTGACACCGGGGAGCTGTTTTTT. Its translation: CASSFPGADTGELFF.